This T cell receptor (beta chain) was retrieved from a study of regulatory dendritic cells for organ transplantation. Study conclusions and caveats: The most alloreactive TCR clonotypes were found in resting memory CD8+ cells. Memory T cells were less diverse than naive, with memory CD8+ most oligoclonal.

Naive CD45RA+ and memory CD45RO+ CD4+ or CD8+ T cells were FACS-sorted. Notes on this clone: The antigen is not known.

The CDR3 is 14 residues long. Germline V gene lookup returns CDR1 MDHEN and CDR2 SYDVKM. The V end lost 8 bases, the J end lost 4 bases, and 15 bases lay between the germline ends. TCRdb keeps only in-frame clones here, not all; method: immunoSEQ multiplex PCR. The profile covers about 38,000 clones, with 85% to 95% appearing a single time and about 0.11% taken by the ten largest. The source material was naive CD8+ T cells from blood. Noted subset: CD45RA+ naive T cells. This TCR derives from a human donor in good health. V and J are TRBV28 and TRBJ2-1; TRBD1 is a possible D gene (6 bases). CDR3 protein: CASATGTQYNEQFF. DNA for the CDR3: TGTGCCAGCGCAACCGGGACACAGTACAATGAGCAGTTCTTC.